This is a list of T cell receptor beta chains from one sample in a study of vaccination and CD4 T cells after COVID-19. Each CDR3 protein is one row after TCRdb ran MiXCR on the PCR reads. The repertoire holds approximately 8,700 distinct CDR3 sequences, with about 28% as singletons. For these receptors, no antigen is known. Sequencing was performed on CD4+ T cells from blood, cultured in vitro, taken after SARS-CoV-2 vaccination. Every receptor here comes from a human donor who had recovered from COVID-19. CDR3s include the opening cysteine and the closing phenylalanine or tryptophan. Fields, in order: J gene, V gene, clone size, D gene, CDR3 protein, CDR3 DNA. The D gene is left open where the match is weak. The size of a clone is reported for some rows only, either as once, few or many, or as a class for expanded clones.

TRBJ1-1	TRBV7-9	few	NA	CASSLYTTEAFF	TGTGCCAGCAGCCTATACACAACTGAAGCTTTCTTT
TRBJ2-7	TRBV6-1	NA	NA	CAADRSAEQYF	TGTGCCGCTGACAGGTCCGCCGAGCAGTACTTC
TRBJ2-7	TRBV19	NA	TRBD1	CASKTGQGPSYEQYF	TGTGCCAGTAAAACGGGACAGGGTCCTTCCTACGAGCAGTACTTC
TRBJ2-1	TRBV6-5	few	TRBD2	CASSYLGREGQFF	TGTGCCAGCAGTTACTTAGGCAGGGAGGGGCAGTTCTTC
TRBJ1-6	TRBV28	NA	NA	CASSFRTVNSPLHF	TGTGCCAGCAGTTTTAGGACAGTTAATTCACCCCTCCACTTT
TRBJ2-2	TRBV25-1	few	TRBD2	CASSEFRGGTGTGELFF	TGTGCCAGCAGTGAATTTCGGGGGGGCACTGGCACCGGGGAGCTGTTTTTT
TRBJ2-7	TRBV5-4	NA	TRBD2	CASGRTSAKTYEQYF	TGTGCCAGCGGCCGGACTAGCGCCAAAACCTACGAGCAGTACTTC
TRBJ2-6	TRBV29-1	NA	NA	CSVEAGIISGANVLTF	TGCAGCGTTGAGGCAGGGATAATCTCTGGGGCCAACGTCCTGACTTTC
TRBJ2-1	TRBV20-1	NA	TRBD1	CSALRDRGAHEQFF	TGCAGTGCTCTCCGGGACAGGGGGGCGCATGAGCAGTTCTTC
TRBJ2-7	TRBV20-1	NA	TRBD2	CSAAGTSGHSSYEQYF	TGCAGTGCTGCCGGGACTAGCGGGCATAGCTCCTACGAGCAGTACTTC
TRBJ2-3	TRBV20-1	few	TRBD2	CSASSLAGRTDTQYF	TGCAGTGCCTCTTCGCTAGCGGGCCGCACAGATACGCAGTATTTT
TRBJ1-1	TRBV7-2	few	NA	CASSLRKGNTEAFF	TGTGCCAGCAGCCTCAGAAAGGGGAACACTGAAGCTTTCTTT
TRBJ2-7	TRBV11-2	NA	TRBD1	CASSILQGNEQYF	TGTGCCAGCAGCATACTACAGGGGAACGAGCAGTACTTC
TRBJ2-3	TRBV28	NA	NA	CASHPWGVSSTDTQYF	TGTGCCAGCCACCCCTGGGGAGTTTCCAGCACAGATACGCAGTATTTT
TRBJ1-5	TRBV19	few	NA	CASSISYSNQPQHF	TGTGCCAGTAGTATATCATATAGCAATCAGCCCCAGCATTTT
TRBJ2-2	TRBV14	NA	NA	CASSQVQGNTGELFF	TGTGCCAGCAGCCAAGTACAGGGGAACACCGGGGAGCTGTTTTTT
TRBJ2-1	TRBV15	NA	TRBD2	CATSRPRAGGSYNEQFF	TGTGCCACCAGCAGGCCGCGGGCGGGAGGTTCCTACAATGAGCAGTTCTTC
TRBJ2-2	TRBV12-3/TRBV12-4	NA	NA	CASSPGRPVAGELFF	TGTGCCAGCAGTCCCGGACGTCCCGTTGCCGGGGAGCTGTTTTTT
TRBJ1-5	TRBV19	NA	NA	CASSIDGPRQPQHF	TGTGCCAGTAGTATAGATGGGCCGAGGCAGCCCCAGCATTTT
TRBJ2-7	TRBV28	NA	TRBD1	CASVEQGETYEQYF	TGTGCCTCCGTTGAACAGGGGGAGACCTACGAGCAGTACTTC
TRBJ2-3	TRBV7-2	few	NA	CASSLLGGGSTDTQYF	TGTGCCAGCAGCTTATTGGGTGGAGGGAGCACAGATACGCAGTATTTT
TRBJ2-4	TRBV19	NA	TRBD1	CASSAHSLRTGSVPPKYF	TGTGCCAGTAGTGCCCATTCCCTAAGGACAGGGAGTGTGCCCCCTAAGTACTTC
TRBJ1-5	TRBV6-2/TRBV6-3	NA	TRBD1	CASSYWGTGNQPQHF	TGTGCCAGCAGTTACTGGGGGACAGGCAATCAGCCCCAGCATTTT
TRBJ2-3	TRBV10-1	few	NA	CASSESWDSTDTQYF	TGCGCCAGCAGTGAGTCCTGGGACAGCACAGATACGCAGTATTTT
TRBJ2-1	TRBV15	few	TRBD2	CATSPRGIAGVGSYNEQFF	TGTGCCACCAGCCCTAGAGGTATAGCGGGAGTAGGGTCCTACAATGAGCAGTTCTTC
TRBJ2-7	TRBV4-1	NA	NA	CASSQEGFRAAGREQYF	TGCGCCAGCAGCCAAGAGGGCTTCAGGGCGGCCGGGCGGGAGCAGTACTTC
TRBJ2-7	TRBV4-3	NA	TRBD2	CASRSGRPSYEQYF	TGCGCCAGCCGGAGCGGGAGGCCGTCCTACGAGCAGTACTTC
TRBJ1-1	TRBV7-2	NA	NA	CASSFQQGLNTEAFF	TGTGCCAGCAGCTTCCAACAGGGCCTGAACACTGAAGCTTTCTTT
TRBJ1-3	TRBV20-1	medium-sized	TRBD1	CSAGRRMTGLIGNTIYF	TGCAGTGCTGGGAGGCGTATGACAGGGTTGATCGGAAACACCATATATTTT
TRBJ1-1	TRBV11-2	NA	TRBD1	CASRSGTVNTEAFF	TGTGCCAGCAGGTCTGGGACAGTCAACACTGAAGCTTTCTTT
TRBJ2-7	TRBV28	NA	NA	CASTGRSLGSYEQYF	TGTGCCAGCACAGGCAGGTCCCTCGGTTCCTACGAGCAGTACTTC
TRBJ2-7	TRBV5-5	few	NA	CASSPYQMSSYEQYF	TGTGCCAGCAGCCCTTACCAGATGAGCTCCTACGAGCAGTACTTC
TRBJ1-1	TRBV18	NA	TRBD1	CASSPGRDRNTEAFF	TGTGCCAGCTCACCAGGCCGGGACAGGAACACTGAAGCTTTCTTT
TRBJ2-7	TRBV29-1	few	TRBD2	CSAETTGLAGHYEQYF	TGCAGCGCCGAAACAACTGGACTAGCGGGTCACTACGAGCAGTACTTC
TRBJ2-7	TRBV18	NA	NA	CASSPPGNSYEQYF	TGTGCCAGCTCACCACCAGGGAACTCCTACGAGCAGTACTTC
TRBJ2-1	TRBV7-3	few	TRBD2	CASRGLAGDEQFF	TGTGCCAGCAGGGGGCTAGCGGGAGATGAGCAGTTCTTC
TRBJ1-5	TRBV28	few	NA	CASSLLSGQGQPQHF	TGTGCCAGCAGTTTACTTTCGGGGCAGGGTCAGCCCCAGCATTTT
TRBJ2-5	TRBV28	few	TRBD1	CATFGQGAGKTQYF	TGTGCCACCTTTGGACAGGGGGCGGGAAAGACCCAGTACTTC
TRBJ2-3	TRBV4-1	NA	NA	CASSQVNLVEADTQYF	TGCGCCAGCAGCCAAGTCAATCTAGTCGAAGCAGATACGCAGTATTTT
TRBJ1-1	TRBV20-1	few	NA	CSARGHNEAFF	TGCAGTGCTAGGGGACATAATGAAGCTTTCTTT